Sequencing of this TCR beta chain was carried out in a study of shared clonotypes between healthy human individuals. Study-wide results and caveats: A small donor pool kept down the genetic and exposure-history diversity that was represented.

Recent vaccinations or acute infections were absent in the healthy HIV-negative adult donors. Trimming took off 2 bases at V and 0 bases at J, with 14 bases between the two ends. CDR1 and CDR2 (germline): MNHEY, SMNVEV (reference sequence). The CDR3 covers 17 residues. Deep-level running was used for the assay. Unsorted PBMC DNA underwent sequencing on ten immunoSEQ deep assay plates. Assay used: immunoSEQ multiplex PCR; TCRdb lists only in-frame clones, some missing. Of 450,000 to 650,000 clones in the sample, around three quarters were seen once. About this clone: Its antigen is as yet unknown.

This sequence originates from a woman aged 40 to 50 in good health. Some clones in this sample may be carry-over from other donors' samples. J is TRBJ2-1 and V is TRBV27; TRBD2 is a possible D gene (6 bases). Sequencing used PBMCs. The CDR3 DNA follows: TGTGCCAGCAGTTTACTAGCGCCCGGGGGCTCCTACAATGAGCAGTTCTTC. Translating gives CASSLLAPGGSYNEQFF.